A selection of T cell receptor beta chains follows, all from one sample in a study of control samples from healthy donors and cancer patients. Here immunoSEQ multiplex PCR was the method, and the copy in TCRdb shows in-frame clones only, minus some. Among 90,000 to 140,000 clones, approximately 83% were seen once, and the ten largest hold approximately 13%. Specimen: blood. The source of these receptors is a woman in her 50s in good health. Each CDR3 is given with its conserved first and last residue. Fields, in order: J gene, D gene, V gene, CDR3 length, CDR3 protein. The D gene is left open where the match is weak.

>TRBJ1-5|TRBD1|TRBV19|15
CASSTTGGGNQPQHF
>TRBJ2-7|NA|TRBV28|14
CASTLGRDSYEQYF
>TRBJ2-5|TRBD2|TRBV30|13
CAWTSGAQETQYF
>TRBJ1-2|TRBD1|TRBV5-5|18
CASSLLNRDRVTHYGYTF
>TRBJ2-7|TRBD2|TRBV7-2|15
CASSSGLAGLYEQYF
>TRBJ2-3|TRBD1|TRBV9|17
CASSVNTGTGGAHTQYF
>TRBJ2-5|NA|TRBV5-6|13
CASSIVGTETQYF
>TRBJ2-4|TRBD1|TRBV2|16
CASSPTGGAGKNIQYF
>TRBJ2-5|TRBD2|TRBV7-6|15
CASSLARGEQETQYF
>TRBJ2-2|NA|TRBV13|16
CASSLGPASGFGELFF
>TRBJ2-1|NA|TRBV7-9|14
CASSSETKYNEQFF
>TRBJ2-7|NA|TRBV6-5|14
CASSSTGSSYEQYF
>TRBJ2-5|NA|TRBV5-6|14
CASSPPSRSETQYF
>TRBJ1-4|NA|TRBV15|16
CATSRVKWGGNEKLFF
>TRBJ1-6|NA|TRBV9|13
CASSGGENSPLHF
>TRBJ2-3|TRBD2|TRBV4-3|17
CASSPGLAGGMADTQYF
>TRBJ1-2|NA|TRBV6-1|15
CASSEWGAVDYGYTF
>TRBJ2-3|TRBD1|TRBV3-1/TRBV3-2|16
CASSHKRQGRGDTQYF
>TRBJ1-2|NA|TRBV7-2|13
CASSHRENYGYTF
>TRBJ1-1|TRBD1|TRBV19|15
CASSGRQGAITEAFF
>TRBJ1-2|NA|TRBV20-1|11
CSARHGNGYTF
>TRBJ1-2|NA|TRBV12-3/TRBV12-4|13
CASTQGAWYGYTF
>TRBJ1-2|NA|TRBV3-1/TRBV3-2|16
CASSQDAAARVSGYTF
>TRBJ2-1|NA|TRBV14|15
CASSQDPGIYNEQFF
>TRBJ2-2|NA|TRBV6-2/TRBV6-3|15
CASSLTFANTGELFF
>TRBJ2-1|NA|TRBV29-1|14
CSVQNTFVNNEQFF
>TRBJ2-7|NA|TRBV7-2|13
CASSLAPPAEQYF
>TRBJ2-7|TRBD1|TRBV7-9|15
CASSPRGTGSYEQYF
>TRBJ1-5|NA|TRBV19|16
CASTPRGRTRGQPQHF
>TRBJ2-1|TRBD2|TRBV14|18
CASSPLGTSGGGYNEQFF
>TRBJ1-2|NA|TRBV6-5|12
CASTREGSGYTF
>TRBJ2-1|NA|TRBV29-1|13
CSVAGQSYNEQFF
>TRBJ1-2|TRBD1|TRBV5-6|18
CASSQLMSQGVSAYGYTF
>TRBJ2-1|TRBD2|TRBV2|15
CASSPLAGDYNEQFF
>TRBJ2-5|NA|TRBV27|12
CASTRGEETQYF
>TRBJ1-2|NA|TRBV3-1/TRBV3-2|16
CASSPSAGNTNYGYTF
>TRBJ1-5|NA|TRBV28|14
CASRPYTLNQPQHF
>TRBJ2-2|NA|TRBV19|14
CASNAQGGAGELFF
>TRBJ2-3|TRBD2|TRBV4-2|16
CASSQDWGGVGDTQYF
>TRBJ1-1|NA|TRBV19|13
CASSILQGTEAFF